Following are 29 T cell receptor beta chains from one sample sequenced in a study of cytomegalovirus exposure and HLA in healthy donors. The PCR had 60 Vbeta and 13 Jbeta primers. TCRdb keeps only in-frame clones here, not all; method: immunoSEQ multiplex PCR. Here the sample spans about 34,000 clones, 80% to 90% being singletons. Input material: PBMCs. These receptor sequences come from a boy between 10 and 17 years old in good health and CMV-seronegative.

The CDR3 nucleotides read TGTGCCAGCAGTGAATTGGCTTCGGGGGAAGAATCCTACGAGCAGTACTTC. Translating gives CASSELASGEESYEQYF. The V call is TRBV25-1, the J call TRBJ2-7; possible D gene TRBD2, 6 bases. CDR3 size: 17 residues. Germline CDR1 and CDR2: MGHDK and SYGVNS. V was trimmed by 1 base and J by 1 base, leaving 17 bases between them.

V and J are TRBV29-1 and TRBJ1-1; possibly TRBD1 for D (5 bases). The CDR3 is 13 amino acids. Germline CDR1 reads SQVTM; CDR2 reads ANQGSEA. Trimming stripped 1 base from V and 6 bases from J, with 12 bases between. CDR3 nucleotide sequence: TGCAGCGTTGAAGGGGGGGTAGTGGCTGAAGCTTTCTTT. As protein: CSVEGGVVAEAFF.

The chain carries TRBV27 and TRBJ2-5; weak D call: TRBD2 (6 bases). V was clipped by 3 bases and J by 4 bases, with 15 bases between them. The germline V gene encodes CDR1 MNHEY and CDR2 SMNVEV (reference sequence). This CDR3 has 15 amino acids. CDR3 protein: CASSFGPISGETQYF. Here the CDR3 DNA reads TGTGCCAGCAGTTTCGGACCCATTAGCGGAGAGACCCAGTACTTC.

This clone was seen a few times. The V gene is TRBV5-1, the J gene TRBJ2-3, with D maybe TRBD2 (6 bases). Germline CDR1 and CDR2: SGHRS and YFSETQ. V gave up 4 bases and J gave up 0 bases, with 18 bases separating them. This CDR3 region has 17 residues. In DNA form, the CDR3 reads TGCGCCAGCAGCCACGGGACGGGGACTTTTAGCACAGATACGCAGTATTTT. Encoded protein: CASSHGTGTFSTDTQYF.

The rearrangement links TRBV2 to TRBJ1-3; tentatively, D is TRBD1 (5 bases). This CDR3 comprises 15 residues. From germline, CDR1 is SNHLY and CDR2 FYNNEI. The V end was cut by 5 bases, the J end by 2 bases, with 13 bases between. The chain's CDR3 is CASSPGGETGNTIYF. The CDR3 bases are TGTGCCAGCAGTCCTGGAGGGGAGACTGGAAACACCATATATTTT.

There are a few counts of this clone. The rearrangement joins TRBV5-1 to TRBJ1-4, with a weak D call TRBD1 (5 bases). V was pared by 4 bases and J by 6 bases, with 16 bases between. CDR1 and CDR2 from the germline V gene are SGHRS and YFSETQ. CDR3 length: 15 residues. The CDR3 nucleotides are TGCGCCAGCAGCCCGACCACAGGTATCGATGAAAAACTGTTTTTT. Amino acids: CASSPTTGIDEKLFF.

This chain connects TRBV6-6 to TRBJ2-3, with TRBD2 identical over 7 bases. CDR3 length equals 15 residues. Trimming cost V 2 bases and J 0 bases; bases outside gene matches: 2. Per the germline V gene, CDR1 is MNHNY and CDR2 is SVGAGI (reference sequence). The CDR3 loop reads CASSYRGGSTDTQYF. The CDR3 DNA is TGTGCCAGCAGTTACCGCGGGGGAAGCACAGATACGCAGTATTTT.

The chain uses TRBV5-6 and TRBJ1-2; 8 nucleotides line up with TRBD1. CDR1 SGHDT and CDR2 YYEEEE come from the germline V gene. Trimming at V came to 3 bases and at J to 5 bases, leaving 6 bases not matched to a gene. The CDR3 extends over 14 amino acids. CDR3 amino acids: CASSSPGQVYGYTF. DNA for the CDR3: TGTGCCAGCAGCTCGCCGGGACAGGTTTATGGCTACACCTTC.

This clone has a handful of counts. V is TRBV6-5 and J is TRBJ1-5; D call uncertain. V lost 6 bases and J 8 bases, leaving 14 bases between the germline ends. CDR1 MNHEY and CDR2 SVGAGI come from the germline V gene. This CDR3 has 13 amino acids. CDR3 in amino acids: CASRLDGNKPQHF. CDR3 coding DNA: TGTGCCAGCAGGCTCGACGGGAATAAGCCCCAGCATTTT.

V and J are TRBV6-1 and TRBJ2-7, with 8 nucleotides matching TRBD2. The CDR3 has 14 amino acids. Germline CDR1 is MNHNS and CDR2 is SASEGT. The ends lost 6 bases at V and 2 bases at J; junction bases unmatched: 6. For the CDR3, the DNA is TGTGCCAGCAGGATGGGACTAGACACCTACGAGCAGTACTTC. Its translation: CASRMGLDTYEQYF.

The CDR3 region has the DNA TGTGCCAGCAGCTCCGCGACAGGGACTGCCCGGGGTGGCTACACCTTC. Its translation is CASSSATGTARGGYTF. V is TRBV5-5 and J is TRBJ1-2; TRBD1 matches 7 bases. Germline loops: CDR1 SGHKS, CDR2 YYEKEE (reference sequence). The CDR3 extends over 16 amino acids. V shed 3 bases and J 7 bases; nucleotides not matched to a gene: 15.

The J gene is TRBJ2-1, the V gene TRBV27; a possible D gene is TRBD1 (5 bases). V dropped 3 bases and J dropped 1 base, with 16 bases sitting between them. The CDR3 has 17 amino acids. Germline values: CDR1 MNHEY, CDR2 SMNVEV (reference sequence). CDR3 coding DNA: TGTGCCAGCAGTTTTTTCGTTGACAGAATTTCCTACAATGAGCAGTTCTTC. Translated, it gives CASSFFVDRISYNEQFF.

This rearrangement joins TRBV27 to TRBJ1-2, with D possibly being TRBD1 (5 bases). This CDR3 has 14 residues. Looked up from germline, CDR1 is MNHEY and CDR2 is SMNVEV (reference sequence). The V and J ends lost 6 bases and 9 bases respectively, with 20 bases between them. CDR3 sequence: CASRDGTGDSRYTF. For the CDR3, the DNA is TGTGCCAGCAGGGACGGCACAGGAGATTCTCGCTACACCTTC.

The chain combines TRBV4-2 with TRBJ1-4; D possibly corresponds to TRBD1 (5 bases). Germline V gives CDR1 LGHNA, CDR2 YNFKEQ. The CDR3 consists of 14 residues. V was pared by 2 bases and J by 8 bases, with 12 bases between. The CDR3 loop is CASSQIGGDEKLFF. The CDR3 DNA follows: TGTGCCAGCAGCCAAATAGGAGGGGACGAAAAACTGTTTTTT.

The chain links TRBV5-1 to TRBJ2-5, with a weak D call TRBD1 (6 bases). CDR1 is SGHRS, CDR2 YFSETQ, per germline. V lost 1 base, J lost 10 bases, and 8 bases lay in between. The CDR3 has 11 amino acids. CDR3 sequence reads: CASSLTGHQYF. The CDR3 nucleotides read TGCGCCAGCAGCTTGACAGGGCACCAGTACTTC.

This chain joins TRBV9 and TRBJ2-1; D is perhaps TRBD2 (6 bases). This CDR3 has 14 residues. V was pared by 2 bases and J by 4 bases, with 10 bases between. Germline CDR1 and CDR2: SGDLS and YYNGEE. CDR3 sequence: CASSVASAYNEQFF. CDR3 in DNA: TGTGCCAGCAGCGTGGCTAGCGCGTACAATGAGCAGTTCTTC.

The rearrangement links TRBV30 to TRBJ1-2; D is possibly TRBD1 (6 bases). CDR1 GTSNPN and CDR2 SVGIG come from the germline V gene (reference sequence). The CDR3 consists of 12 residues. Between the trimmed V and J ends, which lost 4 bases and 4 bases, there was a span of 10 bases. The CDR3 reads CAWMQDSYGYTF. CDR3 DNA: TGTGCCTGGATGCAGGACAGCTATGGCTACACCTTC.

The CDR3 DNA follows: TGTGCCATCAGTGAGTCAAGGGCAGGGCGCGCTTCTGGAAACACCATATATTTT. Amino acids: CAISESRAGRASGNTIYF. V and J are TRBV10-3 and TRBJ1-3, with D possibly TRBD1 on 5 matching bases. The CDR3 sequence is 18 residues long. The germline V and J ends were trimmed by 0 bases and 1 base, with 16 bases remaining between them. CDR1 and CDR2 from the germline V gene are ENHRY and SYGVKD.

The rearrangement uses TRBV4-1 and TRBJ2-3; a weak D match, TRBD1 (5 bases). The V and J ends lost 3 bases and 2 bases respectively, with 18 bases between them. There are 17 residues in the CDR3. Germline V gene sequence: CDR1 MGHRA, CDR2 YSYEKL. DNA for the CDR3: TGCGCCAGCAGCCAGTTCGGACAACAGGATTACACAGATACGCAGTATTTT. It specifies CASSQFGQQDYTDTQYF.

The genes are TRBV19 and TRBJ1-4, with D unclear. Looked up from germline, CDR1 is LNHDA and CDR2 is SQIVND (reference sequence). The germline V and J ends were trimmed by 7 bases and 5 bases, with 5 bases remaining between them. CDR3 length equals 11 residues. Here the CDR3 DNA reads TGTGCCAGTAAACGGAATGAAAAACTGTTTTTT. It codes for CASKRNEKLFF.

The CDR3 is CASSQEGQGTTYEQYF. CDR3 sequence (DNA): TGCGCCAGCAGCCAAGAGGGACAGGGGACAACTTACGAGCAGTACTTC. The chain joins TRBV4-1 to TRBJ2-7; 10 bases are shared with TRBD1. CDR3 length: 16 amino acids. V dropped 0 bases and J dropped 4; count of bases not matched to a gene: 6. Germline CDR1 MGHRA, CDR2 YSYEKL.

This chain connects TRBV7-2 to TRBJ1-1; the D is unclear. The germline gives CDR1 SGHTA, CDR2 FQGNSA. The CDR3 sequence is 15 residues long. Trimming took 3 bases from V and 0 from J, leaving 11 bases between them. Here the CDR3 reads CASSFRSSLNTEAFF. CDR3 sequence (DNA): TGTGCCAGCAGCTTCAGGTCGAGTTTGAACACTGAAGCTTTCTTT.

This clone was detected only once. This chain connects TRBV6-5 to TRBJ1-5; 8 bases are a match to TRBD1. CDR1 and CDR2 (germline): MNHEY, SVGAGI. The CDR3 covers 13 residues. V trimming: 5 bases; J trimming: 6 bases; junction bases outside the gene matches: 3. CDR3 sequence reads: CASSKTGGQPQHF. The CDR3 DNA is TGTGCCAGCAGTAAAACAGGGGGTCAGCCCCAGCATTTT.

The CDR3 region is CASRSGDRASGYTF. Here the CDR3 DNA reads TGTGCCAGCAGGTCCGGGGACAGGGCGTCCGGCTACACCTTC. The chain recombines TRBV6-1 with TRBJ1-2, with TRBD1 identical over 9 bases. The ends lost 6 bases at V and 8 bases at J; junction bases unmatched: 10. The CDR3 consists of 14 residues. Germline lookup yields CDR1 MNHNS and CDR2 SASEGT.

V and J are TRBV7-8 and TRBJ1-5; a weak D match, TRBD1 (5 bases). Germline CDR1 and CDR2: SGHVS and FQNEAQ. Deletions cut 5 bases from V and 3 bases from J, with 14 bases between. The CDR3 covers 15 residues. The CDR3 nucleotides read TGTGCCAGCAGCCGGAGGGGACGGGACAATCAGCCCCAGCATTTT. It translates to CASSRRGRDNQPQHF. Complete variable domain (other parts from reference TRBV7-8 and TRBJ1-5): GAGVSQSPRYKVAKRGQDVALRCDPISGHVSLFWYQQALGQGPEFLTYFQNEAQLDKSGLPSDRFFAERPEGSVSTLKIQRTQQEDSAVYLCASSRRGRDNQPQHFGDGTRLSIL.

This chain links TRBV4-1 with TRBJ1-5; possibly TRBD1 for D (6 bases). Germline V gives CDR1 MGHRA, CDR2 YSYEKL. V lost 5 bases, J lost 7 bases, and 18 bases lay in between. This CDR3 comprises 15 residues. The CDR3 region has the DNA TGCGCCAGCAGCTCTGACCAGGGGATGAGGCAGCCCCAGCATTTT. Amino acids: CASSSDQGMRQPQHF.

This sequence joins TRBV18 and TRBJ1-2, with 7 bases lining up with TRBD1. The V gene's germline CDR1 is KGHSH and CDR2 LQKENI. Unmatched junction bases numbered 4, after V lost 2 bases and J lost 4 bases. The CDR3 loop spans 14 amino acids. DNA for the CDR3: TGTGCCAGCTCACCAGGGACAGACCTCTATGGCTACACCTTC. Protein: CASSPGTDLYGYTF.

Written as DNA, the CDR3 is TGTGCCAGCAGTTACTTAGGGACAGGGTATGGCTACACCTTC. It encodes CASSYLGTGYGYTF. V gene TRBV6-5 combines with J gene TRBJ1-2, with 9 bases aligning to TRBD1. Germline V CDR1 and CDR2: MNHEY, SVGAGI. The ends lost 1 base at V and 5 bases at J; junction bases unmatched: 2. The CDR3 covers 14 residues.

The chain links TRBV2 to TRBJ1-4; D uncertain. Germline CDR1 and CDR2: SNHLY and FYNNEI. The V and J ends lost 8 bases and 10 bases respectively, with 17 bases between them. This CDR3 is built from 13 residues. CDR3 residues: CASGPEEGGKLFF. DNA of the CDR3: TGTGCCAGCGGACCAGAAGAAGGAGGAAAACTGTTTTTT.